The 21 T cell receptor beta chains in this list originate from one sample, sequenced in a study of response to subunit inactivated influenza vaccine. From the RT-PCR reads, TCRdb called clonotypes with MiXCR, one entry per CDR3 protein. This sample carries roughly 500,000 distinct CDR3 sequences, 20% to 25% of them seen once, and the ten largest clones take 2.5% to 3.5%. The sample was also linked to a second study, of T cells expressing NK-cell markers. That source notes: What made the TCR beta cDNA was 5'RACE template switching with UMIs.

The sequences come from CD4+ T cells sorted from PBMCs, collected 11 to 12 days after vaccination. Receptors were obtained from a man aged 45-65 years who received an inactivated influenza vaccine.

V and J are TRBV20-1 and TRBJ2-1; 8 bases line up with TRBD1. The CDR3 is made up of 13 amino acids. The ends lost 5 bases at V and 5 bases at J; junction bases unmatched: 5. Germline CDR1 reads DFQATT; CDR2 reads SNEGSKA (reference sequence). The CDR3 loop is CSASDRAHNEQFF. For the CDR3, the DNA is TGCAGTGCTTCGGACAGGGCCCACAATGAGCAGTTCTTC.

This chain links TRBV20-1 with TRBJ2-7; D is unclear. Germline V gene data show CDR1 as DFQATT and CDR2 as SNEGSKA (reference sequence). Between the trimmed V and J ends, which lost 2 bases and 1 base, there was a span of 6 bases. The CDR3 spans 12 residues. DNA of the CDR3: TGCAGTGCTAGACCTCCGTCCTACGAGCAGTACTTC. This codes for CSARPPSYEQYF.

The CDR3: CATVKPPGVAGYTF. For the CDR3, the DNA is TGTGCCACCGTCAAACCCCCAGGGGTAGCTGGCTACACCTTC. The rearrangement uses TRBV19 and TRBJ1-2; D is perhaps TRBD1 (6 bases). This CDR3 is built from 14 residues. The V and J ends lost 10 bases and 7 bases respectively, with 22 bases between them. Germline-derived CDR1 and CDR2 are LNHDA and SQIVND (reference sequence).

The DNA of the CDR3 is TGTGCCAGCAGTTACTCGAGTCAAAATCAGCCCCAGCATTTT. Its translation is CASSYSSQNQPQHF. The rearrangement links TRBV6-5 to TRBJ1-5; unclear D gene. V lost 0 bases, J lost 4 bases, and 7 bases lay in between. CDR1 is MNHEY and CDR2 is SVGAGI in the germline V gene. This CDR3 is built from 14 residues.

This clonotype has just a few counts. The rearrangement joins TRBV11-1 to TRBJ2-1, with 7 bases identical to TRBD2. With V trimmed by 2 bases and J by 2 bases, 15 bases remained unmatched. CDR3 length: 19 residues. CDR1 is SGHAT and CDR2 is FQDESV in the germline V gene (reference sequence). CDR3 region: CASSLSFLRRRGTYNEQFF. The CDR3 DNA reads TGTGCCAGCAGCTTATCGTTTTTACGTCGGCGGGGGACCTACAATGAGCAGTTCTTC.

This clonotype was found a few times. The gene calls are TRBV7-8 and TRBJ2-2; D call uncertain. The V end lost 4 bases, the J end lost 3 bases, and 12 bases lay between the germline ends. This CDR3 has 15 residues. Germline-derived CDR1 and CDR2 are SGHVS and FQNEAQ. The CDR3 nucleotides are TGTGCCAGCAGCTCCGCCGCGGTCCACACCGGGGAGCTGTTTTTT. Its translation is CASSSAAVHTGELFF.

The rearrangement joins TRBV6-5 to TRBJ2-7, with 7 bases that match TRBD1. The CDR3 spans 14 residues. Germline lookup yields CDR1 MNHEY and CDR2 SVGAGI. After removal of 5 bases from V and 1 base from J, the junction contained 5 bases not matched to a gene. Here the CDR3 DNA reads TGTGCCAGCAGTACCCGACAGGGATCCTACGAGCAGTACTTC. It encodes CASSTRQGSYEQYF.

CDR3 sequence: CASSLAVVRNSPLHF. DNA for the CDR3: TGTGCCAGCAGCTTGGCCGTTGTAAGGAATTCACCCCTCCACTTT. The chain couples TRBV5-8 to TRBJ1-6; no reliable D call. The CDR3 totals 15 residues. The V end lost 0 bases, the J end lost 7 bases, and 11 bases lay between the germline ends. CDR1 and CDR2 (germline): SGHTS, YDEGEE.

The V gene is TRBV10-2, the J gene TRBJ1-6, with no clear D. Trimming left V 3 bases short and J 7 bases short, with 10 bases between. Germline loops: CDR1 WSHSY, CDR2 SAAADI. CDR3 size: 14 residues. This CDR3 reads CASSDWQENSPLHF. CDR3 DNA sequence: TGCGCCAGCAGTGATTGGCAGGAAAATTCACCCCTCCACTTT.

V usage is TRBV3-1 and J usage is TRBJ2-1; D may be TRBD1 (5 bases). CDR1 is LGHDT and CDR2 is YNNKEL in the germline V gene (reference sequence). The CDR3 has 15 residues. Trimming removed 4 bases at V and 12 bases at J, with 22 bases between. The DNA for the CDR3 is TGTGCCAGCAGCCCGGACAATACGCCGAACGTTGGGCAGTTCTTC. Translating gives CASSPDNTPNVGQFF.

The chain joins TRBV6-2 or TRBV6-3 to TRBJ1-2, with a weak D call TRBD1 (5 bases). The V gene lost 8 bases and the J gene lost 2 bases, with 18 bases spanning the gap. The length of the CDR3 is 15 residues. Germline assignment: CDR1 MNHEY and CDR2 SVGEGT. The CDR3: CASGGRRHGNYGYTF. CDR3 nucleotide sequence: TGTGCCAGCGGGGGACGACGGCATGGAAACTATGGCTACACCTTC.

This clonotype was counted between two and nine times. The V and J genes are TRBV10-3 and TRBJ1-1, with D unclear. CDR3 length: 12 residues. The germline V gene has CDR1 ENHRY and CDR2 SYGVKD. V was trimmed by 11 bases and J by 5 bases, leaving 15 bases between them. Here the CDR3 reads CAARTLRTEAFF. The CDR3 DNA is TGTGCCGCCAGGACCCTGAGAACTGAAGCTTTCTTT.

The CDR3 loop reads CASSSDSGTNEKLFF. As DNA, the CDR3 is TGCGCCAGCAGCAGTGACTCCGGAACTAATGAAAAACTGTTTTTT. This chain joins TRBV5-1 and TRBJ1-4; D is uncertain. This CDR3 has 15 amino acids. V gave up 4 bases and J gave up 1 base, with 11 bases separating them. From germline, CDR1 is SGHRS and CDR2 YFSETQ.

The chain uses TRBV2 and TRBJ1-5, with a weak D call TRBD1 (5 bases). The V end was cut by 8 bases, the J end by 0 bases, with 17 bases between. Per germline, CDR1 SNHLY and CDR2 FYNNEI. The CDR3 is 16 residues long. Here the CDR3 reads CASQGRGRASNQPQHF. Written as DNA, the CDR3 is TGTGCCAGCCAGGGACGGGGCAGGGCTAGCAATCAGCCCCAGCATTTT.

This clonotype was seen repeatedly, ten times or more. The chain uses TRBV29-1 and TRBJ1-1, with D possibly being TRBD1 (6 bases). Germline assignment: CDR1 SQVTM and CDR2 ANQGSEA. The V end lost 6 bases, the J end lost 0 bases, and 14 bases lay between the germline ends. The CDR3 is 14 amino acids. The CDR3 sequence: CSVAPQGLNTEAFF. The CDR3 DNA sequence: TGCAGCGTCGCACCACAGGGTTTGAACACTGAAGCTTTCTTT.

The chain uses TRBV18 and TRBJ2-7; TRBD1 matches at 12 bases. The CDR3 runs 18 residues. Germline CDR1 reads KGHSH; CDR2 reads LQKENI. J lost 0 bases, V lost 0 bases, and 6 bases had no gene match. The CDR3 DNA reads TGTGCCAGCTCACCACCCGGGACAGGGGGCCTTTACTCCTACGAGCAGTACTTC. Its protein product is CASSPPGTGGLYSYEQYF.

Only a few counts were recorded for this clonotype. V is TRBV5-1 and J is TRBJ2-7; D possibly corresponds to TRBD1 (6 bases). CDR3 length: 13 amino acids. The V end lost 8 bases, the J end lost 7 bases, and 19 bases lay between the germline ends. Germline CDR1 and CDR2: SGHRS and YFSETQ. The CDR3 DNA is TGCGCCAGGGGGGACACCCATTCGGGGGAGCAGTACTTC. Translating gives CARGDTHSGEQYF.

The chain uses TRBV13 and TRBJ1-3, with TRBD1 as a possible D gene (5 bases). Trimming removed 1 base from V and 0 bases from J, with 10 bases in between. The CDR3 covers 16 residues. CDR1 is PRHDT, CDR2 FYEKMQ, per germline (reference sequence). Here the CDR3 DNA reads TGTGCCAGCAGCTTAGAAGCGGGGACCTCTGGAAACACCATATATTTT. This encodes CASSLEAGTSGNTIYF.

The chain carries TRBV5-6 and TRBJ2-7, with TRBD2 matching 10 bases. V dropped 4 bases and J dropped 3; count of bases not matched to a gene: 13. This CDR3 region has 17 residues. Germline V lookup: CDR1 SGHDT, CDR2 YYEEEE. As DNA, the CDR3 is TGTGCCAGCAGCGTATTAAGCGGGGGGGCCTTTCTCTACGAGCAGTACTTC. This translates into CASSVLSGGAFLYEQYF.

This clonotype was picked up a small number of times. V and J are TRBV7-2 and TRBJ2-7, with 7 bases that match TRBD1. Per the germline V gene, CDR1 is SGHTA and CDR2 is FQGNSA. The length of the CDR3 is 15 residues. The ends lost 5 bases at V and 0 bases at J; junction bases unmatched: 7. CDR3 sequence: CASSRPGQSSYEQYF. The CDR3 nucleotides read TGTGCCAGCAGCCGTCCGGGACAGAGCTCCTACGAGCAGTACTTC. Combining the CDR3 with reference TRBV7-2 and TRBJ2-7 gives the whole variable domain GAGVSQSPSNKVTEKGKDVELRCDPISGHTALYWYRQSLGQGLEFLIYFQGNSAPDKSGLPSDRFSAERTGGSVSTLTIQRTQQEDSAVYLCASSRPGQSSYEQYFGPGTRLTVT.

The chain has TRBV5-1 and TRBJ2-2; no definite D call. The germline V gene encodes CDR1 SGHRS and CDR2 YFSETQ. The CDR3 sequence is 13 residues long. Trimming cost V 4 bases and J 0 bases, with 4 bases left between them. CDR3 residues: CASSRSNTGELFF. CDR3 nucleotide sequence: TGCGCCAGCAGCCGGTCGAACACCGGGGAGCTGTTTTTT.